The 10 T cell receptor beta chains presented below share a single source sample, sequenced in a study of blood T cell repertoires in COVID-19. Sequencing used immunoSEQ multiplex PCR; TCRdb keeps in-frame clones, though not all of them. Here the sample spans 110,000 or so clones, roughly 85% being singletons. Sequencing was done on a sample of peripheral blood. Receptors originate from a human donor in a cohort sampled during active COVID-19.

This clone was observed a handful of times. The V and J genes are TRBV19 and TRBJ1-3; the match to TRBD1 covers 8 bases. The CDR3 runs to 16 residues. The junction had 8 bases not matched to a gene; V was cut back by 7 bases and J by 0 bases. Germline assignment: CDR1 LNHDA and CDR2 SQIVND (reference sequence). The DNA for the CDR3 is TGTGCCAGTACGGTGACAGGGGCGTTCTCTGGAAACACCATATATTTT. Encoded protein: CASTVTGAFSGNTIYF.

J is TRBJ1-2 and V is TRBV5-6; D is undetermined. Trimming pared 1 base from V and 4 bases from J, leaving 17 bases between. The CDR3 is made up of 16 amino acids. Germline V gives CDR1 SGHDT, CDR2 YYEEEE. CDR3 sequence (DNA): TGTGCCAGCAGCTTGCTGGTTGCAGGAAACCCCTATGGCTACACCTTC. Protein: CASSLLVAGNPYGYTF.

The rearrangement links TRBV18 to TRBJ2-3; D not certain. This CDR3 has 16 residues. Germline loops: CDR1 KGHSH, CDR2 LQKENI. The germline V and J ends were trimmed by 1 base and 5 bases, with 16 bases remaining between them. The CDR3 region is CASSPLRLRLGDTQYF. The CDR3 DNA follows: TGTGCCAGCTCACCACTCCGACTGAGGTTGGGAGATACGCAGTATTTT.

This clone turned up a few times. The chain recombines TRBV3-1 (or the pseudogene TRBV3-2) with TRBJ1-5, with TRBD1 matching over 8 bases. Germline lookup yields CDR1 LGHDT and CDR2 YNNKEL (reference sequence). The CDR3 has 13 amino acids. Trimming cost V 4 bases and J 6 bases; bases outside gene matches: 2. The CDR3 sequence is CASSPDRVQPQHF. For the CDR3, the DNA is TGTGCCAGCAGCCCGGACAGGGTTCAGCCCCAGCATTTT.

This clone has only one observation. The chain uses TRBV7-2 and TRBJ1-1; D is uncertain. V dropped 5 bases and J dropped 3 bases, with 13 bases sitting between them. CDR3 length equals 14 residues. Germline values: CDR1 SGHTA, CDR2 FQGNSA. Here the CDR3 DNA reads TGTGCCAGCAGCCCCCTTGGAGTTGACACTGAAGCTTTCTTT. Encoded protein: CASSPLGVDTEAFF.

This chain links TRBV3-1 (or the pseudogene TRBV3-2) with TRBJ1-5, with TRBD1 as a possible D gene (5 bases). Per germline, CDR1 LGHDT and CDR2 YNNKEL (reference sequence). CDR3 length equals 12 residues. V shed 4 bases and J shed 5 bases, with 6 bases lying between them. CDR3 amino acids: CASSLGDQPQHF. CDR3 DNA: TGTGCCAGCAGCCTAGGGGATCAGCCCCAGCATTTT.

The chain uses TRBV7-2 and TRBJ2-5; D is unclear. The germline gives CDR1 SGHTA, CDR2 FQGNSA. The CDR3 runs to 13 residues. Trimming removed 1 base at V and 3 bases at J, with 6 bases between. The chain's CDR3 is CASSLESEETQYF. CDR3 nucleotides: TGTGCCAGCAGCTTAGAATCTGAAGAGACCCAGTACTTC. Variable domain in full (rest from reference TRBV7-2 and TRBJ2-5): GAGVSQSPSNKVTEKGKDVELRCDPISGHTALYWYRQSLGQGLEFLIYFQGNSAPDKSGLPSDRFSAERTGGSVSTLTIQRTQQEDSAVYLCASSLESEETQYFGPGTRLLVL.

This chain uses TRBV20-1 with TRBJ2-1; the match to TRBD2 covers 12 bases. The V and J ends lost 3 bases and 0 bases, in that order; junction bases with no gene match: 6. The length of the CDR3 is 17 residues. CDR1 DFQATT and CDR2 SNEGSKA come from the germline V gene (reference sequence). CDR3 DNA: TGCAGTGCTAGTTCTAGCGGGGGGGCCCACTCCTACAATGAGCAGTTCTTC. This translates into CSASSSGGAHSYNEQFF.

The CDR3 loop is CSVEETGEKLFF. The CDR3 DNA is TGCAGCGTTGAAGAGACAGGTGAAAAACTGTTTTTT. The J gene is TRBJ1-4, the V gene TRBV29-1, with a tentative D call TRBD1 (6 bases). In germline, CDR1 is SQVTM, CDR2 ANQGSEA. V lost 0 bases to trimming and J lost 7 bases, with 6 bases between them. This CDR3 spans 12 amino acids.

The chain links TRBV7-2 to TRBJ2-2, with TRBD1 matching over 7 bases. V lost 5 bases, J lost 6 bases, and 9 bases stayed unmatched. The CDR3 sequence is 15 residues long. Germline V lookup: CDR1 SGHTA, CDR2 FQGNSA. The CDR3 here is CASSQEGAVPGELFF. CDR3 DNA sequence: TGTGCCAGCAGCCAAGAGGGGGCAGTCCCCGGGGAGCTGTTTTTT. Full variable domain (remainder filled in from reference TRBV7-2 and TRBJ2-2): GAGVSQSPSNKVTEKGKDVELRCDPISGHTALYWYRQSLGQGLEFLIYFQGNSAPDKSGLPSDRFSAERTGGSVSTLTIQRTQQEDSAVYLCASSQEGAVPGELFFGEGSRLTVL.